This T cell receptor beta chain comes out of a study of blood T cells in healthy people across ages. It was with a sample-barcoded 5' primer and a J-beta primer mix that a second PCR of roughly 7 to 11 cycles was run. Unique molecular identifiers of 12 random nucleotides labeled each cDNA. TCRdb reprocessed the 5' RACE reads with MiXCR, giving one entry per CDR3 protein. This table has 700,000 to 900,000 distinct CDR3 sequences, 40% to 65% appearing once. CDR1 and CDR2 from the germline V gene are SGHTA and FQGNSA. The CDR3 spans 17 residues. Trimming took 5 bases from V and 5 from J; bases not matched to a gene: 14.

The chain uses TRBV7-2 and TRBJ2-5; 10 bases line up with TRBD2. The source material was blood. The sequence was collected from an elderly man in good health. This CDR3 is CASSPSSGSAGWETQYF. CDR3 bases: TGTGCCAGCAGCCCTTCTAGCGGGAGTGCCGGGTGGGAGACCCAGTACTTC.